This T cell receptor beta chain comes out of a study of CXCR3-negative and CXCR3-positive naive CD8 T cells. General study results and limits: After cryopreservation, expression of CXCR3 was partially reduced, and most assays were run with fresh PBMCs. Naive cells, whether CXCR3-negative or CXCR3-positive, had similar TRBV-TRBJ usage, while memory cells differed. For CXCR3-positive naive cells, TRB CDR3s were more hydrophobic than those of CXCR3-negative naive cells.

Germline CDR1 SQVTM, CDR2 ANQGSEA. The CDR3 covers 15 residues. As regards this clonotype: Its specificity is not known.

The TRB libraries of cDNA were built by UMI-labeled 5' RACE. For each CDR3 protein, TCRdb gives one entry from its re-call of the 5' RACE reads, without DNA. The sample includes over 55,000 distinct CDR3 sequences. Triplicate sorts of 300,000 cells per CD8+ subset. CD45RO-CCR7+CD27+CD95- defined naive CD8+ T cells. This receptor was identified in a human donor in good health. Some clones in this sample may be carry-over from other donors' samples. The sequencing sample was made of naive CXCR3+ CD8+ T cells from blood. Specified subset: CD45RO-CCR7+CD27+CD95- naive CD8+ T cells expressing CXCR3 (TNR3+). The chain uses TRBV29-1 and TRBJ2-7; the D gene TCRdb calls, TRBD1, cannot be checked with no DNA. The CDR3 reads CSVELTPGTSYEQYF.